This entry features one T cell receptor beta chain sequence. Its antigen remains unidentified. One base away lies a much larger clone, so this may be a sequencing read error. Template material for amplifying TCR beta CDR3 regions consisted of RNA transcripts. The HTBI primer set served for first-round RT-PCR of the TCR CDR3. TCRdb analysed the multiplex PCR reads with MiXCR anew, one entry per CDR3 protein. The table has 500,000 or so distinct CDR3 sequences, about 16% seen once. The source of the sample is a study of T cells in Graves' hyperthyroidism and ophthalmopathy. Regarding the study as a whole: Blood also carried most thyroid clonotypes expanded above 0.001.

Clinical Activity Scores of at least 3, NOSPECS grades of at least 4 and durations under 3 months characterized ophthalmopathy patients. Extraction of PBMCs used 10 ml of fresh peripheral blood. This TCR was recovered from a woman aged 25 to 39 with Graves' ophthalmopathy. Sequencing was performed on blood.

The CDR3 is CASSLSWGTTWELFF. As DNA, the CDR3 is TGTGCCAGCAGTTTATCGTGGGGTACCACCTGGGAGCTGTTTTTT. The chain carries TRBV27 and TRBJ2-2, with no clear D. CDR1 and CDR2 (germline): MNHEY, SMNVEV (reference sequence). The CDR3 contains 15 residues.